Below are 14 T cell receptor beta chains sequenced from a single sample in a study of blood T cells in healthy people across ages. Primers used in a second PCR of about 7 to 11 cycles were a sample-barcoded 5' primer and a J-beta primer mix. TCRdb analysed the 5' RACE reads with MiXCR anew, one entry per CDR3 protein. The table records about 720,000 distinct CDR3 sequences, about 20% of them present only once. The source material was blood. Receptors were obtained from a man between 70 and 80 years old in good health.

This clonotype has just a few counts. V is TRBV7-2 and J is TRBJ2-3, with D tentatively TRBD2 (6 bases). The ends were cut back, 8 bases at V and 2 bases at J, with 26 bases in the middle. This CDR3 region has 18 residues. CDR1 is SGHTA, CDR2 FQGNSA, per germline. CDR3: CASQTKPGLGDNTDTQYF. CDR3 in DNA: TGTGCCAGCCAAACGAAACCGGGACTCGGAGACAACACAGATACGCAGTATTTT.

This clonotype was counted many times. The chain couples TRBV7-2 to TRBJ1-1, with D unresolved. Trimming pared 4 bases from V and 6 bases from J, leaving 12 bases between. The CDR3 covers 13 residues. In germline, CDR1 is SGHTA, CDR2 FQGNSA. The CDR3 sequence is CASSSRTHSEAFF. CDR3 nucleotide sequence: TGTGCCAGCAGCTCCAGGACGCACTCTGAAGCTTTCTTT.

The chain recombines TRBV5-1 with TRBJ2-2, with 9 bases matching TRBD1. Trimming removed 5 bases from V and 6 bases from J; junction bases left unmatched: 8. The V gene's germline CDR1 is SGHRS and CDR2 YFSETQ. The CDR3 sequence is 15 residues long. The chain's CDR3 is CASSGQGTGAGELFF. The DNA of the CDR3 is TGCGCCAGCAGTGGACAGGGGACGGGGGCCGGGGAGCTGTTTTTT.

The rearrangement joins TRBV13 to TRBJ2-1, with 8 positions matching TRBD2. The CDR3 totals 15 residues. V shed 1 base, J shed 7 bases, and the junction held 6 bases outside the gene matches. Germline lookup yields CDR1 PRHDT and CDR2 FYEKMQ (reference sequence). Here the CDR3 reads CASSLVGLAQNEQFF. The CDR3 DNA follows: TGTGCCAGCAGCTTAGTTGGACTAGCTCAGAATGAGCAGTTCTTC.

This chain links TRBV20-1 with TRBJ1-6; 8 bases match TRBD1. There are 15 residues in the CDR3. Germline CDR1 and CDR2: DFQATT and SNEGSKA (reference sequence). Here the CDR3 DNA reads TGCAGCGCTCCATTAGACAGGGGATCAAATTCACCCCTCCACTTT. Translating it yields CSAPLDRGSNSPLHF.

This clonotype turned up a few times. The chain joins TRBV5-1 to TRBJ2-6; D is unclear. The CDR3 is 13 residues long. V lost 2 bases and J lost 3, with 3 bases in between. Germline CDR1 is SGHRS and CDR2 is YFSETQ. CDR3 sequence reads: CASSFRGANVLTF. The CDR3 region has the DNA TGCGCCAGCAGCTTTCGTGGGGCCAACGTCCTGACTTTC.

CDR3 bases: TGCGCCAGCAGCCAAGACCCTAGCGTGGGTTACAATGAGCAGTTCTTC. Protein product: CASSQDPSVGYNEQFF. V and J are TRBV4-3 and TRBJ2-1; D is possibly TRBD2 (6 bases). The germline gives CDR1 LGHNA, CDR2 YSLEER. There are 16 residues in the CDR3. Trimming left V 0 bases short and J 4 bases short, with 13 bases between.

This chain links TRBV10-1 with TRBJ2-2; weak D call: TRBD1 (6 bases). The V gene's germline CDR1 is WNHNN and CDR2 SYGVQD (reference sequence). Trimming removed 6 bases from V and 0 bases from J, with 11 bases in between. The CDR3 contains 15 residues. The CDR3 loop is CASRPGHSNTGELFF. DNA of the CDR3: TGCGCCAGCAGACCGGGACACTCGAACACCGGGGAGCTGTTTTTT.

This clonotype showed up just a few times. The gene calls are TRBV5-1 and TRBJ2-5; no firm D call. The tail of the sequence fits TRBJ2-7 better, so the J call may be wrong. Looked up from germline, CDR1 is SGHRS and CDR2 is YFSETQ. The CDR3 covers 14 residues. CDR3 in DNA: TGCGCCAGCAGCTGGGATGGGGTCTCTAGCGAGCAGTACTTC. Residues: CASSWDGVSSEQYF.

The chain has TRBV4-2 and TRBJ2-5, with 8 bases lining up with TRBD1. The DNA matches TRBJ2-7 better at its end, which makes the J call doubtful. Looked up from germline, CDR1 is LGHNA and CDR2 is YNFKEQ. The CDR3 has 16 amino acids. As DNA, the CDR3 is TGTGCCAGCAGCCAAGCCGTGGGACAGGAGGCTTACGAGCAGTACTTC. Encoded protein: CASSQAVGQEAYEQYF.

The table lists this clonotype with many counts. The V gene is TRBV5-1, the J gene TRBJ2-3; no definite D call. Trimming stripped 0 bases from V and 2 bases from J, with 7 bases between. The CDR3 contains 14 residues. Germline loops: CDR1 SGHRS, CDR2 YFSETQ. This CDR3 reads CASSLDQATDTQYF. DNA for the CDR3: TGCGCCAGCAGCTTGGACCAGGCCACAGATACGCAGTATTTT.

The rearrangement joins TRBV20-1 to TRBJ2-1; D gene unclear. The better agreement between TRBJ2-7 and the DNA end casts doubt on the J call. Germline V CDR1 and CDR2: DFQATT, SNEGSKA (reference sequence). The CDR3 spans 13 residues. The CDR3 DNA reads TGCAGTGCTAGTGATTGGTGGCTAGTCGAGCAGTACGTC. Amino acids: CSASDWWLVEQYV.

The V gene is TRBV2, the J gene TRBJ1-5; tentative D call: TRBD1 (5 bases). This CDR3 has 13 residues. The V gene lost 8 bases and the J gene lost 3 bases, with 11 bases spanning the gap. Germline values: CDR1 SNHLY, CDR2 FYNNEI. CDR3 amino acids: CASGDGNNQPQHF. CDR3 bases: TGTGCCAGCGGGGACGGTAACAATCAGCCCCAGCATTTT.

The J gene is TRBJ2-1, the V gene TRBV7-3; 9 nucleotides match TRBD2. This CDR3 contains 15 residues. CDR1 and CDR2 from the germline V gene are SGHTA and FQGTGA. V was clipped by 6 bases and J by 6 bases; unmatched bases: 9. The DNA of the CDR3 is TGTGCCAGCAGTCGCGGGGCGGGAGGGTTCAATGAGCAGTTCTTC. It codes for CASSRGAGGFNEQFF.